A single sample is the source of the 7 T cell receptor beta chains below, sequenced in a study of blood T cell repertoires in COVID-19. The data were produced by immunoSEQ multiplex PCR, yet TCRdb's version contains in-frame clones alone and is incomplete. The table lists roughly 400,000 clones, 70% to 90% of them singletons. The source material was peripheral blood. The source is a woman aged 55 to 70 with COVID-19, enrolled during active disease.

The rearrangement joins TRBV6-6 to TRBJ2-1, with unresolved D. Germline V gene lookup returns CDR1 MNHNY and CDR2 SVGAGI (reference sequence). V was shortened by 5 bases and J by 0 bases, with 20 bases between the two germline ends. The CDR3 is 18 amino acids. The CDR3 DNA sequence: TGTGCCAGCAGTCCCCCTGCTGCGAGGCGGAGCTCCTACAATGAGCAGTTCTTC. This translates into CASSPPAARRSSYNEQFF.

The chain has TRBV30 and TRBJ1-6; D not resolved. Germline loops: CDR1 GTSNPN, CDR2 SVGIG (reference sequence). V dropped 4 bases and J dropped 4 bases, with 8 bases sitting between them. The CDR3 covers 13 residues. CDR3 coding DNA: TGTGCCTGGACGCCAGGATATAATTCACCCCTCCACTTT. Amino acids: CAWTPGYNSPLHF.

This sequence joins TRBV11-2 and TRBJ2-3, with 11 bases that match TRBD2. The CDR3 consists of 15 residues. CDR1 and CDR2 from the germline V gene are SGHAT and FQNNGV. The V segment lost 6 bases and the J segment 3 bases; nucleotides outside the gene matches: 5. CDR3 residues: CASRIAGGPTDTQYF. DNA of the CDR3: TGTGCCAGCAGAATAGCGGGGGGGCCGACAGATACGCAGTATTTT.

The chain has TRBV5-1 and TRBJ1-1; D gene ambiguous. V lost 5 bases to trimming and J lost 4 bases, with 6 bases between them. Per germline, CDR1 SGHRS and CDR2 YFSETQ. The CDR3 contains 11 residues. CDR3: CASRLGTEAFF. CDR3 sequence (DNA): TGCGCCAGCAGACTTGGCACTGAAGCTTTCTTT.

V and J are TRBV6-5 and TRBJ1-4; no clear D. In germline, CDR1 is MNHEY, CDR2 SVGAGI. The CDR3 has 12 amino acids. V was shortened by 7 bases and J by 7 bases, with 10 bases between the two germline ends. In DNA form, the CDR3 reads TGTGCCAGCACCGGAGGGTTTGAAAAACTGTTTTTT. This encodes CASTGGFEKLFF.

Only one count was recorded for this clone. The chain has TRBV28 and TRBJ1-1; possible D gene TRBD1, 6 bases. This CDR3 comprises 14 residues. The germline V gene has CDR1 MDHEN and CDR2 SYDVKM. Trimming removed 6 bases from V and 0 bases from J, with 11 bases in between. In nucleotides, the CDR3 is TGTGCCAGCAGAACAGGGTGGCTGAACACTGAAGCTTTCTTT. It yields the protein CASRTGWLNTEAFF.

This chain connects TRBV11-1 to TRBJ2-5, with TRBD1 as a possible D gene (5 bases). V dropped 2 bases and J dropped 2 bases, with 12 bases sitting between them. This CDR3 has 15 residues. CDR1 SGHAT and CDR2 FQDESV come from the germline V gene (reference sequence). In DNA form, the CDR3 reads TGTGCCAGCAGCTTAAATCAGGGCCTACAAGAGACCCAGTACTTC. Protein sequence: CASSLNQGLQETQYF.